This T cell receptor beta chain was retrieved from a study of control samples from healthy donors and cancer patients. V shed 1 base and J 9 bases; nucleotides not matched to a gene: 6. The CDR3 has 15 amino acids. Germline V gene data show CDR1 as SGHAT and CDR2 as FQNNGV. Clones were read by immunoSEQ multiplex PCR, and TCRdb kept only the in-frame ones, dropping some. This sample has approximately 100,000 clones, with 85% to 90% found just once. This clone was seen only once. The sequenced sample consisted of blood. The source of this sequence is a man aged 30 to 45 in good health. The chain couples TRBV11-2 to TRBJ2-1; the match to TRBD1 covers 10 bases. Here the CDR3 reads CASSLVTGGSAEQFF. CDR3 bases: TGTGCCAGCAGCTTAGTGACAGGGGGCTCAGCTGAGCAGTTCTTC.